This T cell receptor beta chain was identified in a study of blood T cell repertoires in COVID-19. About the study: The cDNA or gDNA used as material had been derived from T cells, B-cell-depleted T cells, or PBMCs.

Assignment of participants to cohorts was predicated upon participant-reported clinical history. Cohort 3 recovery required two negative PCRs, clearance, or symptom resolution. In the original processing: Reference gene primer amplification gave nucleated cell count estimates. Profiling relied on immunoSEQ multiplex PCR, and the TCRdb table lists in-frame clones only, not all of them. That table gives V, J and clone size, and the DNA gave D and trimming. The sample lists about 180,000 clones, about 72% occurring once. The CDR3 consists of 16 residues. Per germline, CDR1 MNHNY and CDR2 SVGAGI (reference sequence). V dropped 8 bases and J dropped 4 bases, with 21 bases sitting between them.

This rearrangement joins TRBV6-6 to TRBJ1-3, with D maybe TRBD1 (6 bases). The sequenced sample was PBMCs or T cells enriched from blood (not recorded which). This TCR was recovered from a woman aged 45-59 years who had recovered from COVID-19. The CDR3 region is CASERGGANVGNTIYF. CDR3 DNA sequence: TGTGCCAGCGAAAGGGGGGGAGCTAATGTGGGAAACACCATATATTTT.